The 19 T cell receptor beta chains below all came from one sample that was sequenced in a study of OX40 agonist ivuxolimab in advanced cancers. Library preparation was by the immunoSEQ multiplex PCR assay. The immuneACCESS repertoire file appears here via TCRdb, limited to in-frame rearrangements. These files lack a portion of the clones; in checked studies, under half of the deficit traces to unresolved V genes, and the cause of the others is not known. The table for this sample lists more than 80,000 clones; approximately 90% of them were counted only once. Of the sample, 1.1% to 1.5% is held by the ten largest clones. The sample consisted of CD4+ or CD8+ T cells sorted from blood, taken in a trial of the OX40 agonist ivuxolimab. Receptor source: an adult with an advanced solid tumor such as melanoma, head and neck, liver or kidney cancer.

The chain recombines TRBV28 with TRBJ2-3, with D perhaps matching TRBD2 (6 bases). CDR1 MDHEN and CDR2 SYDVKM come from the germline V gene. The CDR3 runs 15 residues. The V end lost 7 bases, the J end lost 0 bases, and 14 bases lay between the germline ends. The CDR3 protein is CASTVPGLSTDTQYF. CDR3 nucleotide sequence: TGTGCCAGCACCGTTCCGGGACTCAGCACAGATACGCAGTATTTT.

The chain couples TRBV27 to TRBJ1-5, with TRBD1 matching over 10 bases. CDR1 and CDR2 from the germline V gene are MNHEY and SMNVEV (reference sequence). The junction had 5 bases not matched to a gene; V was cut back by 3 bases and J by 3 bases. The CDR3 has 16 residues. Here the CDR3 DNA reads TGTGCCAGCAGTTTTACCGGGACAGGGGCCAATCAGCCCCAGCATTTT. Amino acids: CASSFTGTGANQPQHF.

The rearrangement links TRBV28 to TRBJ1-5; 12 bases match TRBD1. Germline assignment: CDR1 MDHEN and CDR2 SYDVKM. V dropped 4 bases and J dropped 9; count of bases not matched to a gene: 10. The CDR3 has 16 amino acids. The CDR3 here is CASSSWDRGRKLPQHF. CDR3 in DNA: TGTGCCAGCAGTTCCTGGGACAGGGGGCGCAAATTGCCCCAGCATTTT.

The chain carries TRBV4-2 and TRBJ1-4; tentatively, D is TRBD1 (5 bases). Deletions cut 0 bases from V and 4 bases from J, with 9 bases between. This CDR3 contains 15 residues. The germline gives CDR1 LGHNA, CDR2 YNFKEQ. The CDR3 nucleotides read TGTGCCAGCAGCCAAGATCGGGGGGATAATGAAAAACTGTTTTTT. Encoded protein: CASSQDRGDNEKLFF.

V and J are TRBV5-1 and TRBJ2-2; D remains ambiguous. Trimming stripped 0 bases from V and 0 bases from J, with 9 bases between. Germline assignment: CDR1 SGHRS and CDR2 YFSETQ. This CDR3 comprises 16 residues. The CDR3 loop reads CASSLEGNSNTGELFF. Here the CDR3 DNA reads TGCGCCAGCAGCTTGGAGGGAAACTCGAACACCGGGGAGCTGTTTTTT.

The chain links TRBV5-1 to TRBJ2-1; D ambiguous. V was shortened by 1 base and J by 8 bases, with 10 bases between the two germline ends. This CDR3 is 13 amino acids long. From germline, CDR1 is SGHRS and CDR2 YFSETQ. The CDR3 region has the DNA TGCGCCAGCAGCTTGATTCGAGACTATGAGCAGTTCTTC. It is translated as CASSLIRDYEQFF.

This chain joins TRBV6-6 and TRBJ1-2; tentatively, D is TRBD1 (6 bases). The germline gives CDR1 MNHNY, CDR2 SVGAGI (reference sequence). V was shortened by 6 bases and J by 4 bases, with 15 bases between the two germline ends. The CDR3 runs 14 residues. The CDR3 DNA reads TGTGCCAGCAGAAGGGCAGGGGAAGGCTATGGCTACACCTTC. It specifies CASRRAGEGYGYTF.

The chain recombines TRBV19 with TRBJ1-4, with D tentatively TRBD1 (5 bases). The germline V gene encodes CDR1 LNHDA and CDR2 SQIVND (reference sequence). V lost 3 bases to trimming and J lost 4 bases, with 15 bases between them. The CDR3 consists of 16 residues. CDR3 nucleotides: TGTGCCAGTAGTATCGAAATACAGGCATTTAATGAAAAACTGTTTTTT. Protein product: CASSIEIQAFNEKLFF. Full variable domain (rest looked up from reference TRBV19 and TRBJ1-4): DGGITQSPKYLFRKEGQNVTLSCEQNLNHDAMYWYRQDPGQGLRLIYYSQIVNDFQKGDIAEGYSVSREKKESFPLTVTSAQKNPTAFYLCASSIEIQAFNEKLFFGSGTQLSVL.

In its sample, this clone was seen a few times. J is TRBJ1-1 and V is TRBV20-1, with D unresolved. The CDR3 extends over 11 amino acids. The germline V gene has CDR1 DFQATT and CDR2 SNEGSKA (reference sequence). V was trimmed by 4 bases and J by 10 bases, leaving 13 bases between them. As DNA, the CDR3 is TGCAGTGCTATACACTCGGGGATAGCTTTCTTT. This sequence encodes CSAIHSGIAFF.

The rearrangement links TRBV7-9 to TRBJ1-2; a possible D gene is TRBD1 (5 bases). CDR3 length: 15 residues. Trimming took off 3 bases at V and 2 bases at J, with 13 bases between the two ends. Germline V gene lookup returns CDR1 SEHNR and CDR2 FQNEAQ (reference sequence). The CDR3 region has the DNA TGTGCCAGCAGCTTCCCGGGACGGGGAAACTATGGCTACACCTTC. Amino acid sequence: CASSFPGRGNYGYTF. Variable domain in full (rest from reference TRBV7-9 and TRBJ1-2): DTGVSQNPRHKITKRGQNVTFRCDPISEHNRLYWYRQTLGQGPEFLTYFQNEAQLEKSRLLSDRFSAERPKGSFSTLEIQRTEQGDSAMYLCASSFPGRGNYGYTFGSGTRLTVV.

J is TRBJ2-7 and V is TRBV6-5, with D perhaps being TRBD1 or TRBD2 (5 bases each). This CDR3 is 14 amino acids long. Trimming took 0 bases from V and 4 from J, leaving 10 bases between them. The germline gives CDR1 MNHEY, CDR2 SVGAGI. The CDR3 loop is CASSYSGTAYEQYF. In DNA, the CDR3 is TGTGCCAGCAGTTACTCCGGGACGGCATACGAGCAGTACTTC.

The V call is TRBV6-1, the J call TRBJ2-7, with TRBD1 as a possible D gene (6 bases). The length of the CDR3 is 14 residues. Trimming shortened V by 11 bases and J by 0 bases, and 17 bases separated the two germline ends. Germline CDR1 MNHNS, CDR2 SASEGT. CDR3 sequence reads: CACQRGTNSYEQYF. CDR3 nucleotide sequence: TGTGCCTGCCAAAGGGGGACCAACTCCTACGAGCAGTACTTC.

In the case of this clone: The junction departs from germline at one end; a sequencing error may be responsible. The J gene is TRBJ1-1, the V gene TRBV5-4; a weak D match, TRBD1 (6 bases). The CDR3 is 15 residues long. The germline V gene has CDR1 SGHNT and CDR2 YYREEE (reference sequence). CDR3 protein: CVSSNKPTGPNIDFF. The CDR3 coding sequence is TGTGTCAGCAGCAATAAACCGACAGGACCCAATATTGATTTCTTT.

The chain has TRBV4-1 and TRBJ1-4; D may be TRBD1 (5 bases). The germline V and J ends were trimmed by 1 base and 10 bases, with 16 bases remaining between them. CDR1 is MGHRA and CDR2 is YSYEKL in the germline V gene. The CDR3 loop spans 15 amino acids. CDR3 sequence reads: CASSQVSQGAGKLFF. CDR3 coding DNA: TGCGCCAGCAGCCAAGTCTCCCAGGGAGCTGGAAAACTGTTTTTT.

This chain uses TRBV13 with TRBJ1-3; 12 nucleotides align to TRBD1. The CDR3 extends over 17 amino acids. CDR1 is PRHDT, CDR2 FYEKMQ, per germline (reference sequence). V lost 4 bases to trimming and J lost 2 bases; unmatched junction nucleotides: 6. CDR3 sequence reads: CASSSWGQGAAGNTIYF. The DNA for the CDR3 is TGTGCCAGCAGCTCCTGGGGACAGGGGGCTGCTGGAAACACCATATATTTT. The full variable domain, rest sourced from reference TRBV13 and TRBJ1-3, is AAGVIQSPRHLIKEKRETATLKCYPIPRHDTVYWYQQGPGQDPQFLISFYEKMQSDKGSIPDRFSAQQFSDYHSELNMSSLELGDSALYFCASSSWGQGAAGNTIYFGEGSWLTVV.

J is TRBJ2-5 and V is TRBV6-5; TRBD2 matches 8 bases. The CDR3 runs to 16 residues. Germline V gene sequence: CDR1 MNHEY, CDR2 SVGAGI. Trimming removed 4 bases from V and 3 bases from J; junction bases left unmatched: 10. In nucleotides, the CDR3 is TGTGCCAGCAGTTTCCCCCAGGGACTAGTCGAAGAGACCCAGTACTTC. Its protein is CASSFPQGLVEETQYF.

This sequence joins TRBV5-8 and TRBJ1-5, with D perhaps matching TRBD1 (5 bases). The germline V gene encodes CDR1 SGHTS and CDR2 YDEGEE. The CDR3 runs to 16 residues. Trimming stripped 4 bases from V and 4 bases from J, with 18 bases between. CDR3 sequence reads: CASSPHPGRTNQPQHF. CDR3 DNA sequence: TGTGCCAGCAGCCCCCACCCCGGGAGGACAAATCAGCCCCAGCATTTT.

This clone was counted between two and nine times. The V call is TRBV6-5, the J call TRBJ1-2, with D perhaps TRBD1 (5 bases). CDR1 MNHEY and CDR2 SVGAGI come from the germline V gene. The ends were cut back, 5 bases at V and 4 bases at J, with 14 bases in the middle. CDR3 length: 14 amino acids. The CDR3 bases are TGTGCCAGCAGTGGGGCAGTCGGGCCCTATGGCTACACCTTC. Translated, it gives CASSGAVGPYGYTF.

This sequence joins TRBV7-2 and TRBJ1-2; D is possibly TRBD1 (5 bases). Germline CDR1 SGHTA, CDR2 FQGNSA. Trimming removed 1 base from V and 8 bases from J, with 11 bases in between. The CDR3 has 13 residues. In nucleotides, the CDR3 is TGTGCCAGCAGCTTAGGGGACGGCCAGGGCTACACCTTC. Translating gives CASSLGDGQGYTF. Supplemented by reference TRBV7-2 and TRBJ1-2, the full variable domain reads GAGVSQSPSNKVTEKGKDVELRCDPISGHTALYWYRQSLGQGLEFLIYFQGNSAPDKSGLPSDRFSAERTGGSVSTLTIQRTQQEDSAVYLCASSLGDGQGYTFGSGTRLTVV.